This passage covers 7 T cell receptor beta chains from one sample sequenced in a study of post-analysis software for immune sequencing data. Study-wide points: There were roughly 5 TRBV segments more frequent in patients than controls, and TRBV5-6, TRBV5-1 and TRBV20-1 were among them.

Prepared TCR beta cDNA libraries contained unique molecular identifiers. MiXCR, run by TCRdb on the PCR reads, gives a single entry per CDR3 protein. The sample has some 700,000 distinct CDR3 sequences, approximately 60% seen once. Their antigens are not known. Sequencing was done on a sample of blood. All receptors derive from a girl aged 2 to 9 with multiple sclerosis.

This chain connects TRBV7-9 to TRBJ2-1; TRBD2 matches at 9 bases. The junction had 3 bases not matched to a gene; V was cut back by 1 base and J by 8 bases. Germline values: CDR1 SEHNR, CDR2 FQNEAQ (reference sequence). The CDR3 is 14 amino acids. The CDR3 spells CASSLEAGGDEQFF. The CDR3 coding sequence is TGTGCCAGCAGCTTAGAAGCGGGGGGTGATGAGCAGTTCTTC.

The chain joins TRBV2 to TRBJ1-2; 7 bases agree with TRBD1. The CDR3 consists of 14 residues. Germline assignment: CDR1 SNHLY and CDR2 FYNNEI. After removal of 6 bases from V and 0 bases from J, the junction contained 4 bases not matched to a gene. The CDR3 DNA reads TGTGCCAGCAGCGGGACAGTCGCTAACTATGGCTACACCTTC. It yields the protein CASSGTVANYGYTF.

The chain links TRBV27 to TRBJ1-1, with unresolved D. Germline-derived CDR1 and CDR2 are MNHEY and SMNVEV (reference sequence). This CDR3 is built from 15 residues. V lost 4 bases and J 0 bases, leaving 12 bases between the germline ends. This CDR3 reads CASSYASQMNTEAFF. The CDR3 DNA reads TGTGCCAGCAGTTATGCCTCTCAAATGAACACTGAAGCTTTCTTT.

This chain links TRBV24-1 with TRBJ2-1; weak D call: TRBD1 (6 bases). Looked up from germline, CDR1 is KGHDR and CDR2 is SFDVKD. The CDR3 has 15 residues. The germline V and J ends were trimmed by 4 bases and 4 bases, with 13 bases remaining between them. The CDR3 sequence: CATSDPGQLYNEQFF. For the CDR3, the DNA is TGTGCCACCAGTGACCCGGGACAACTGTACAATGAGCAGTTCTTC.

CDR3 sequence reads: CASSGTPYGYTF. DNA of the CDR3: TGTGCCAGCAGCGGGACTCCCTATGGCTACACCTTC. V and J are TRBV11-1 and TRBJ1-2, with a tentative D call TRBD1 (5 bases). Germline values: CDR1 SGHAT, CDR2 FQDESV (reference sequence). Trimming stripped 5 bases from V and 4 bases from J, with 8 bases between. The CDR3 has 12 amino acids. The full variable domain, completed using reference TRBV11-1 and TRBJ1-2, is EAEVAQSPRYKITEKSQAVAFWCDPISGHATLYWYRQILGQGPELLVQFQDESVVDDSQLPKDRFSAERLKGVDSTLKIQPAELGDSAMYLCASSGTPYGYTFGSGTRLTVV.

The genes are TRBV15 and TRBJ1-6, with TRBD1 matching 7 bases. J lost 8 bases, V lost 0 bases, and 4 bases had no gene match. The CDR3 loop spans 15 amino acids. Germline V gene lookup returns CDR1 LNHNV and CDR2 YYDKDF (reference sequence). The CDR3 here is CATSRDVRGDSPLHF. The CDR3 DNA follows: TGTGCCACCAGCAGAGATGTCAGGGGGGATTCACCCCTCCACTTT. The complete variable domain, with remaining parts taken from reference TRBV15 and TRBJ1-6, reads DAMVIQNPRYQVTQFGKPVTLSCSQTLNHNVMYWYQQKSSQAPKLLFHYYDKDFNNEADTPDNFQSRRPNTSFCFLDIRSPGLGDTAMYLCATSRDVRGDSPLHFGNGTRLTVT.

The chain couples TRBV12-3 or TRBV12-4 to TRBJ2-1; perhaps TRBD1 as D (7 bases). The V end lost 8 bases, the J end lost 7 bases, and 18 bases lay between the germline ends. The CDR3 totals 14 residues. CDR3 loop: CASGSRGVINEQFF. In nucleotides, the CDR3 is TGTGCCAGCGGGAGCAGGGGGGTTATAAATGAGCAGTTCTTC.